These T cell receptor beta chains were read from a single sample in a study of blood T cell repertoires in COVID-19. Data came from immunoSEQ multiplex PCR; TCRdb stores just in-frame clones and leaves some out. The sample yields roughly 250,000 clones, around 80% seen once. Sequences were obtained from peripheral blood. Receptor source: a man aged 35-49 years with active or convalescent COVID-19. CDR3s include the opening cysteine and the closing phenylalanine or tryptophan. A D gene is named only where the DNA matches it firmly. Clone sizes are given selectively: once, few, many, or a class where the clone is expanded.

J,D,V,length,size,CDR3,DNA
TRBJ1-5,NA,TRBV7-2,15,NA,CASSSPGGGSGPQHF,TGTGCCAGCAGCTCCCCGGGGGGCGGATCAGGGCCCCAGCATTTT
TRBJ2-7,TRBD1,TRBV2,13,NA,CASVGQATYEQYF,TGTGCCAGTGTGGGACAGGCTACCTACGAGCAGTACTTC
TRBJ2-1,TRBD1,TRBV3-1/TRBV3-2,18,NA,CASNQYSGRDSRYNEQFF,TGTGCCAGCAACCAATATTCAGGCCGGGACAGCCGGTACAATGAGCAGTTCTTC
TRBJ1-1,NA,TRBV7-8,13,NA,CASRKEGAGVAFF,TGTGCCAGCAGGAAAGAAGGGGCTGGGGTAGCTTTCTTT
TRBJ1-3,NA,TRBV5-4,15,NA,CASSLDSGTGNTIYF,TGTGCCAGCAGCTTGGATTCAGGGACTGGAAACACCATATATTTT
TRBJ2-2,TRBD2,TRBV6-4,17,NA,CASSDPVAGGGTGELFF,TGTGCCAGCAGTGACCCCGTAGCGGGAGGGGGCACCGGGGAGCTGTTTTTT
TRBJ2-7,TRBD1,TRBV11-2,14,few,CATTTGATPYEQYF,TGTGCCACCACCACAGGGGCTACGCCCTACGAGCAGTACTTC
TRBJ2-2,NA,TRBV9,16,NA,CASSLRDKSNTGELFF,TGTGCCAGCAGCCTCCGGGACAAATCGAACACCGGGGAGCTGTTTTTT
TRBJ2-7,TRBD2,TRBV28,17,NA,CASSFPRTSGSLYEQYF,TGTGCCAGCAGTTTCCCTAGGACTAGCGGGAGCCTTTACGAGCAGTACTTC
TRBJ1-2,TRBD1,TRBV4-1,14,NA,CASSQVDRESGYTF,TGCGCCAGCAGCCAAGTAGACAGGGAAAGTGGCTACACCTTC
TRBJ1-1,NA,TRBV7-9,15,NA,CASSLNAGGATEAFF,TGTGCCAGCAGCTTGAACGCGGGCGGGGCCACTGAAGCTTTCTTT
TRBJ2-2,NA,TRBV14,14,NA,CASSTRGNTGELFF,TGTGCCAGCAGCACCAGGGGGAACACCGGGGAGCTGTTTTTT
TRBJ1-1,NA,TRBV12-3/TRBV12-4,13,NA,CASSFRVNTEAFF,TGTGCCAGCAGTTTTCGGGTGAACACTGAAGCTTTCTTT
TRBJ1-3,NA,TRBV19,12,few,CASSNRANTIYF,TGTGCCAGTAGTAACAGGGCAAACACCATATATTTT
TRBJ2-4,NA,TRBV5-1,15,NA,CASSLVAGSENIQYF,TGCGCCAGCAGCTTGGTCGCGGGCAGCGAGAACATTCAGTACTTC
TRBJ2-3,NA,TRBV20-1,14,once,CSASLARREDTQYF,TGCAGTGCTAGTTTGGCACGTCGGGAAGATACGCAGTATTTT
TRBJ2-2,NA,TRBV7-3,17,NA,CASTLNPQGSNTGELFF,TGTGCCAGCACCCTCAACCCACAGGGATCGAACACCGGGGAGCTGTTTTTT
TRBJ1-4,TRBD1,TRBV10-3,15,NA,CAISELRTGNEKLFF,TGTGCCATCAGTGAGTTGCGGACAGGGAATGAAAAACTGTTTTTT
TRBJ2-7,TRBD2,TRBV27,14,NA,CASSSRGGRDEQYF,TGTGCCAGCAGTTCTCGGGGGGGAAGAGACGAGCAGTACTTC
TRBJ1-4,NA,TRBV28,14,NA,CASSLGAWNEKLFF,TGTGCCAGCAGTTTGGGGGCTTGGAACGAAAAACTGTTTTTT
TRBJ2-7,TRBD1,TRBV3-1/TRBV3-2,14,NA,CASSQAGAGGVQYF,TGTGCCAGCAGCCAAGCCGGGGCAGGGGGCGTGCAGTACTTC
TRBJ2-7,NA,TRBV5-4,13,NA,CASSNHNRDEQYF,TGTGCCAGCAGCAACCATAACAGGGACGAGCAGTACTTC
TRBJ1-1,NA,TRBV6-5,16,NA,CASSYGLGITNTEAFF,TGTGCCAGCAGTTACGGGCTTGGCATTACGAACACTGAAGCTTTCTTT
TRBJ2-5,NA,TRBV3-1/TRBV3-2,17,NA,CASSQDPQLAQQETQYF,TGTGCCAGCAGCCAAGATCCGCAACTAGCCCAACAAGAGACCCAGTACTTC
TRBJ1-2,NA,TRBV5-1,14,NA,CASSLAESHYGYTF,TGCGCCAGCAGCTTGGCCGAGAGCCACTATGGCTACACCTTC
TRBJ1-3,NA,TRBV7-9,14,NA,CASSNPTGSDTIYF,TGTGCCAGCAGCAACCCTACAGGGTCGGACACCATATATTTT
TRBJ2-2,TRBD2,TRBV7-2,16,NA,CASSPIAGAGTGELFF,TGTGCCAGCAGCCCAATAGCGGGGGCGGGGACCGGGGAGCTGTTTTTT
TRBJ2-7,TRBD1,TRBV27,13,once,CASGFSGGYEQYF,TGTGCCAGCGGGTTCTCAGGGGGCTACGAGCAGTACTTC
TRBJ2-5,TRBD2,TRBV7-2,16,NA,CASSFSGSPILETQYF,TGTGCCAGCAGTTTTAGCGGGAGTCCCATCTTAGAGACCCAGTACTTC
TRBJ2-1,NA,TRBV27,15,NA,CASSLNSGGYNEQFF,TGTGCCAGCAGTTTAAACTCCGGGGGCTACAATGAGCAGTTCTTC
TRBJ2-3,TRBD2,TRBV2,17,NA,CASRPPAAGGITDTQYF,TGTGCCAGCAGACCTCCGGCAGCGGGGGGGATCACAGATACGCAGTATTTT
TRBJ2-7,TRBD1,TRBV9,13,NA,CASSRDRGYEQYF,TGTGCCAGCAGTAGGGACAGGGGCTACGAGCAGTACTTC
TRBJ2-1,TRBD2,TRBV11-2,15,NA,CASSPLLGRAGEQFF,TGTGCCAGCAGCCCGCTTCTCGGGAGGGCCGGTGAGCAGTTCTTC
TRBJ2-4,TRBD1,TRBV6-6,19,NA,CASSPAPGQGTLAKNIQYF,TGTGCCAGCAGTCCAGCACCGGGACAGGGAACCCTAGCCAAAAACATTCAGTACTTC
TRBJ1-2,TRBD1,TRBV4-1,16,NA,CASSQGDRGLGYGYTF,TGCGCCAGCAGCCAGGGGGACAGGGGGCTCGGCTATGGCTACACCTTC
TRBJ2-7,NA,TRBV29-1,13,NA,CSVRETSAYEQYF,TGCAGCGTTAGAGAAACTTCGGCCTACGAGCAGTACTTC
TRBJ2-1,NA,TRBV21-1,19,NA,CASSKARGTSGVGGNEQFF,TGTGCCAGCAGCAAAGCGCGCGGGACTAGCGGAGTTGGAGGCAATGAGCAGTTCTTC
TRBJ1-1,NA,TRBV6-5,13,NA,CASREGPTVEAFF,TGTGCCAGCAGGGAGGGTCCAACGGTTGAAGCTTTCTTT
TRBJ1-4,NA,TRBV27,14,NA,CASSSTGINEKLFF,TGTGCCAGCAGTTCAACAGGGATAAATGAAAAACTGTTTTTT
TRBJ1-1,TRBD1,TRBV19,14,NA,CASSQDRANTEAFF,TGTGCCAGTTCCCAGGACAGGGCAAACACTGAAGCTTTCTTT
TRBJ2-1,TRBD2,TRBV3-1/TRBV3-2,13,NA,CASSQGTSGGLFF,TGTGCCAGCAGCCAAGGGACTAGCGGGGGCTTGTTCTTC
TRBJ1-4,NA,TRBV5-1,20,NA,CASSLAAGGQLYGNSGKLFF,TGCGCCAGCAGCTTGGCGGCGGGTGGGCAGCTTTACGGCAACTCCGGAAAACTGTTTTTT
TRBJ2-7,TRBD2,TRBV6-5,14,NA,CASSSTGTINEQYF,TGTGCCAGCAGTTCAACCGGGACTATCAACGAGCAGTACTTC
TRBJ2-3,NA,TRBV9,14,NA,CASSVGSPRDTQYF,TGTGCCAGCAGCGTGGGCAGCCCAAGGGATACGCAGTATTTT
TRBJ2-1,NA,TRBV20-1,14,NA,CSASGGSSYNEQFF,TGCAGTGCTAGTGGTGGGAGCTCCTACAATGAGCAGTTCTTC
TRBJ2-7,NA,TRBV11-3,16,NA,CASSSREQESSYEQYF,TGTGCCAGCAGCTCGAGGGAGCAGGAAAGCTCCTACGAGCAGTACTTC
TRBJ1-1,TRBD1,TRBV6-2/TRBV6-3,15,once,CASSLPGQMNTEAFF,TGTGCCAGCAGTTTGCCGGGACAGATGAACACTGAAGCTTTCTTT
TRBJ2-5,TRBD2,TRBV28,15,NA,CASRLAGGFQETQYF,TGTGCCAGCAGGTTAGCGGGGGGATTCCAAGAGACCCAGTACTTC
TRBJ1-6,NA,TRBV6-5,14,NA,CASSLGFADSPLHF,TGTGCCAGCAGCCTTGGGTTTGCGGATTCACCCCTCCACTTT
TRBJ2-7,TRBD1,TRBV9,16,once,CASSGQGATIPYEQYF,TGTGCCAGCAGCGGACAGGGGGCGACCATCCCCTACGAGCAGTACTTC